Below, 27 T cell receptor beta chains from the same sample are listed, as sequenced in a study of T cell responses to AZD1222 COVID-19 vaccine. Assay used: immunoSEQ multiplex PCR; TCRdb lists only in-frame clones, some missing. This sample yields over 70,000 clones, of which 65% to 80% are seen a single time; roughly 28% belongs to the top ten. The sample in question was peripheral blood, obtained 28 days after the second dose of the MenACWY control vaccine. The receptors come from an adult who received the MenACWY meningococcal vaccine as a control.

Only a few counts were recorded for this clone. This chain connects TRBV28 to TRBJ1-2; the D gene is possibly TRBD1 (6 bases). The V gene lost 2 bases and the J gene lost 2 bases, with 18 bases spanning the gap. The CDR3 loop spans 17 amino acids. Germline CDR1 is MDHEN and CDR2 is SYDVKM. This chain's CDR3 is CASSLAGATPVNYGYTF. The CDR3 bases are TGTGCCAGCAGTTTAGCGGGGGCGACACCGGTGAACTATGGCTACACCTTC.

The V call is TRBV2, the J call TRBJ2-5; D remains unclear. CDR3 length equals 13 residues. CDR1 SNHLY and CDR2 FYNNEI come from the germline V gene. V lost 7 bases and J 2 bases, leaving 11 bases between the germline ends. The CDR3: CASNLGWQETQYF. The DNA of the CDR3 is TGTGCCAGCAACCTCGGGTGGCAAGAGACCCAGTACTTC.

The chain couples TRBV10-3 to TRBJ1-2; possibly TRBD1 for D (6 bases). Per germline, CDR1 ENHRY and CDR2 SYGVKD. The CDR3 has 15 residues. V was shortened by 0 bases and J by 2 bases, with 10 bases between the two germline ends. The CDR3 loop reads CAISESATGNYGYTF. In nucleotides, the CDR3 is TGTGCCATCAGTGAGTCCGCGACAGGCAACTATGGCTACACCTTC.

J is TRBJ2-1 and V is TRBV7-8; 11 nucleotides match TRBD1. Germline CDR1 and CDR2: SGHVS and FQNEAQ. The V segment lost 0 bases and the J segment 11 bases; nucleotides outside the gene matches: 6. The CDR3 loop spans 15 amino acids. CDR3 in amino acids: CASSLAGQGGAKQFF. The CDR3 DNA reads TGTGCCAGCAGCTTAGCGGGACAGGGGGGGGCTAAGCAGTTCTTC.

CDR3 region: CASSLRTGTRGTGELFF. CDR3 sequence (DNA): TGTGCCAGCAGCTTAAGGACCGGGACTAGGGGCACCGGGGAGCTGTTTTTT. The V and J genes are TRBV7-8 and TRBJ2-2; the match to TRBD2 covers 8 bases. V lost 2 bases, J lost 4 bases, and 9 bases stayed unmatched. This CDR3 region has 17 residues. Germline assignment: CDR1 SGHVS and CDR2 FQNEAQ.

This clone showed up just once. This chain joins TRBV7-9 and TRBJ2-2; 7 nucleotides agree with TRBD2. This CDR3 spans 14 amino acids. CDR1 and CDR2 (germline): SEHNR, FQNEAQ (reference sequence). The trim removed 9 bases at V and 5 bases at J, leaving 9 bases unmatched. The CDR3: CASSGLVATGELFF. The CDR3 DNA is TGTGCCAGTAGCGGGCTTGTGGCGACCGGGGAGCTGTTTTTT.

This clone was seen a handful of times. The chain employs TRBV2 and TRBJ2-7, with 8 bases fitting TRBD1. V lost 8 bases and J lost 3; bases outside the gene matches: 3. Germline CDR1 is SNHLY and CDR2 is FYNNEI. This CDR3 is 12 amino acids long. In nucleotides, the CDR3 is TGTGCCAGCGAAGGACAGGGCTACGAGCAGTACTTC. Translating gives CASEGQGYEQYF.

In this sample, this clone turned up once. This chain connects TRBV6-6 to TRBJ2-7, with a possible D match to TRBD2 (6 bases). CDR1 and CDR2 from the germline V gene are MNHNY and SVGAGI (reference sequence). V dropped 5 bases and J dropped 4 bases, with 12 bases sitting between them. The CDR3 extends over 13 amino acids. CDR3 loop: CASSNGGVYEQYF. The CDR3 DNA reads TGTGCCAGCAGTAACGGGGGAGTTTACGAGCAGTACTTC.

The gene calls are TRBV5-1 and TRBJ1-6, with D possibly being TRBD1 (5 bases). Germline assignment: CDR1 SGHRS and CDR2 YFSETQ. V lost 4 bases to trimming and J lost 7 bases, with 9 bases between them. This CDR3 region has 13 residues. CDR3: CASSRDSNSPLHF. In DNA, the CDR3 is TGCGCCAGCAGCCGGGACTCGAATTCACCCCTCCACTTT.

The table lists this clone with a count of one. The chain joins TRBV29-1 to TRBJ2-1, with D perhaps TRBD1 (5 bases). Germline CDR1 is SQVTM and CDR2 is ANQGSEA. V was clipped by 6 bases and J by 4 bases, with 7 bases between them. CDR3 size: 11 residues. CDR3: CSVRAYNEQFF. The DNA of the CDR3 is TGCAGCGTCAGGGCTTACAATGAGCAGTTCTTC.

V and J are TRBV5-1 and TRBJ1-6; a weak D match, TRBD1 (5 bases). The CDR3 is made up of 15 amino acids. Looked up from germline, CDR1 is SGHRS and CDR2 is YFSETQ. Between the trimmed V and J ends, which lost 1 base and 3 bases, there was a span of 8 bases. The CDR3, as DNA: TGCGCCAGCAGCTTGTTAGGGGTCTATAATTCACCCCTCCACTTT. Protein: CASSLLGVYNSPLHF.

In this sample, this clone turned up once. The chain carries TRBV5-6 and TRBJ2-7, with 9 positions matching TRBD1. V shed 4 bases and J 3 bases; nucleotides not matched to a gene: 5. Germline CDR1 SGHDT, CDR2 YYEEEE. This CDR3 has 14 amino acids. CDR3 residues: CASSPGTGIYEQYF. The DNA for the CDR3 is TGTGCCAGCAGCCCCGGGACAGGGATCTACGAGCAGTACTTC.

The gene calls are TRBV4-2 and TRBJ2-7; D may be TRBD2 (6 bases). This CDR3 has 14 residues. Germline CDR1 is LGHNA and CDR2 is YNFKEQ. V lost 3 bases and J 3 bases, leaving 12 bases between the germline ends. This CDR3 reads CASSHQAGLYEQYF. The CDR3 region has the DNA TGTGCCAGCAGCCATCAAGCGGGTCTCTACGAGCAGTACTTC.

This clone was counted once. The CDR3 DNA follows: TGTGCCAGCAGCTTATGGGGCCAGGGAGTGTACACTGAAGCTTTCTTT. Its translation is CASSLWGQGVYTEAFF. The V gene is TRBV7-9, the J gene TRBJ1-1, with D perhaps TRBD1 (5 bases). CDR1 is SEHNR and CDR2 is FQNEAQ in the germline V gene (reference sequence). Between the trimmed V and J ends, which lost 2 bases and 3 bases, there was a span of 16 bases. The CDR3 consists of 16 residues.

V and J are TRBV7-8 and TRBJ2-1, with a tentative D call TRBD1 (5 bases). Per the germline V gene, CDR1 is SGHVS and CDR2 is FQNEAQ. This CDR3 is 14 amino acids long. Trimming took 5 bases from V and 8 from J, leaving 16 bases between them. CDR3 coding DNA: TGTGCCAGCAGCCCCGCGAACATAGGGGATGAGCAGTTCTTC. The encoded protein is CASSPANIGDEQFF.

This chain joins TRBV30 and TRBJ2-3; 14 bases are shared with TRBD2. CDR3 length: 15 residues. Trimming cost V 5 bases and J 4 bases; bases outside gene matches: 5. Germline assignment: CDR1 GTSNPN and CDR2 SVGIG (reference sequence). CDR3 bases: TGTGCCTGGTCGCCGGGACTAGCGGGAGCAGATACGCAGTATTTT. This encodes CAWSPGLAGADTQYF. The variable domain in full, with the rest retrieved from reference TRBV30 and TRBJ2-3, is SQTIHQWPATLVQPVGSPLSLECTVEGTSNPNLYWYRQAAGRGLQLLFYSVGIGQISSEVPQNLSASRPQDRQFILSSKKLLLSDSGFYLCAWSPGLAGADTQYFGPGTRLTVL.

J is TRBJ2-6 and V is TRBV19; D uncertain. Germline CDR1 and CDR2: LNHDA and SQIVND (reference sequence). Trimming shortened V by 6 bases and J by 1 base, and 13 bases separated the two germline ends. There are 16 residues in the CDR3. DNA for the CDR3: TGTGCCAGTAGCGGGCAGCCCTTTTCTGGGGCCAACGTCCTGACTTTC. Translated, it gives CASSGQPFSGANVLTF.

This chain uses TRBV6-1 with TRBJ2-1, with TRBD2 matching over 9 bases. The junction had 12 bases not matched to a gene; V was cut back by 4 bases and J by 8 bases. CDR3 length equals 16 residues. Germline CDR1 reads MNHNS; CDR2 reads SASEGT. CDR3 in amino acids: CASSGEIAGVSDEQFF. The CDR3 DNA sequence: TGTGCCAGCAGTGGGGAAATAGCGGGAGTATCAGATGAGCAGTTCTTC.

The chain's CDR3 is CASSFQWRGREKLFF. CDR3 bases: TGTGCCAGCAGTTTTCAGTGGAGGGGCCGGGAAAAACTGTTTTTT. V is TRBV27 and J is TRBJ1-4, with TRBD1 as a possible D gene (5 bases). Germline loops: CDR1 MNHEY, CDR2 SMNVEV (reference sequence). V lost 3 bases and J lost 8, with 16 bases in between. The CDR3 runs to 15 residues.

The chain links TRBV29-1 to TRBJ1-1; TRBD1 aligns across 8 bases. Germline V gene data show CDR1 as SQVTM and CDR2 as ANQGSEA. The CDR3 covers 11 residues. The V segment lost 6 bases and the J segment 5 bases; nucleotides outside the gene matches: 2. CDR3 bases: TGCAGCGTACGACAGGGGACTGAAGCTTTCTTT. It is translated as CSVRQGTEAFF.

A few counts support this clone. This chain joins TRBV5-6 and TRBJ1-1; a possible D gene is TRBD1 (6 bases). Trimming took off 2 bases at V and 4 bases at J, with 9 bases between the two ends. There are 13 residues in the CDR3. Germline CDR1 and CDR2: SGHDT and YYEEEE. CDR3 nucleotide sequence: TGTGCCAGCAGCTTTACAGGGTTCACTGAAGCTTTCTTT. Residues: CASSFTGFTEAFF.

This sequence joins TRBV2 and TRBJ2-7; D possibly corresponds to TRBD1 (6 bases). Germline CDR1 SNHLY, CDR2 FYNNEI. Between the trimmed V and J ends, which lost 3 bases and 3 bases, there was a span of 12 bases. The CDR3 consists of 14 residues. The CDR3 DNA is TGTGCCAGCAGTGAGAACTCGGACAGCTACGAGCAGTACTTC. Protein: CASSENSDSYEQYF.

The V call is TRBV2, the J call TRBJ1-5; no clear D gene. With 5 bases removed from V and 4 bases from J, the gap between germline ends came to 6 bases. Germline values: CDR1 SNHLY, CDR2 FYNNEI. This CDR3 spans 12 amino acids. The CDR3 sequence is CASSFENQPQHF. The CDR3 nucleotides read TGTGCCAGCAGTTTTGAGAATCAGCCCCAGCATTTT.

V is TRBV19 and J is TRBJ1-5, with no clear D. From germline, CDR1 is LNHDA and CDR2 SQIVND (reference sequence). Trimming removed 5 bases at V and 7 bases at J, with 15 bases between. CDR3 length equals 14 residues. The CDR3 DNA reads as TGTGCCAGTAGTGTCAGCCCCAGAGGACAGCCCCAGCATTTT. Its translation: CASSVSPRGQPQHF.

The chain is built from TRBV9 and TRBJ1-1, with unresolved D. The V end was cut by 4 bases, the J end by 5 bases, with 12 bases between. CDR1 SGDLS and CDR2 YYNGEE come from the germline V gene. The CDR3 loop spans 13 amino acids. The CDR3 nucleotides read TGTGCCAGCAGCCGAGAGGTCGGGACTGAAGCTTTCTTT. Translating it yields CASSREVGTEAFF.

In its sample, this clone was seen a few times. This chain joins TRBV30 and TRBJ1-2; TRBD1 agrees at 7 bases. V lost 2 bases, J lost 7 bases, and 4 bases stayed unmatched. CDR1 is GTSNPN, CDR2 SVGIG, per germline (reference sequence). The CDR3 totals 12 residues. CDR3 amino acids: CAWSRTGAGYTF. DNA for the CDR3: TGTGCCTGGAGTAGGACAGGAGCTGGCTACACCTTC.

This clone occurred once. J is TRBJ1-1 and V is TRBV19; D ambiguous. The V and J ends lost 5 bases and 0 bases respectively, with 4 bases between them. The CDR3 is made up of 12 amino acids. The germline V gene encodes CDR1 LNHDA and CDR2 SQIVND (reference sequence). The CDR3 bases are TGTGCCAGTAGTCTGATGAACACTGAAGCTTTCTTT. It translates to CASSLMNTEAFF.